Sequencing of this T cell receptor beta chain was carried out in a study of T cell responses to AZD1222 COVID-19 vaccine (dated by TCRdb to 2020 to 2023). Describing the broader study: AZD1222 recipients with second doses at about 4 weeks or about 12 weeks were pooled, because spike-specific TCR depth and breadth did not differ between schedules. A total of 230 to 250 trial participants underwent TCR sequencing, of whom about 210 received two doses of AZD1222 and some 25 received two doses of the MenACWY control vaccine. Trial participants were enrolled into age subgroups of 18-55, 56-69 and 70-plus years, which contained 148, 28 and 57 TCR-sequenced participants, respectively.

The sample's time point, from its label and the paper: baseline before first vaccination. The vaccinee samples were drawn from two UK trials, COV001 and COV002, one of which was a single-blind randomized controlled phase 2/3 trial testing AZD1222 (ChAdOx1 nCoV-19) in healthy adults. For TCRbeta chain sequencing, PBMC samples from trial participants were taken at day 0 and at day 28 after the second dose. Paper-wide results and their limitations: After two AZD1222 doses, spike-specific TCR breadth and depth were significantly higher than at day 0 and than in MenACWY recipients. Vaccine-associated CD4 TCRs spanned the whole spike protein, with dominant responses in regions 160-218 and 743-854. Nearly half of unique spike-specific TCRs reportedly recognized epitopes outside regions mutated in the B.1.351 and B.1.1.7 variants. Conclusions about previously exposed vaccinees were limited because only five to seven AZD1222 recipients were SARS-CoV-2 seropositive at baseline. The 56-69-year group was small, and its depth increase did not reach significance, likely because of low power. Because no samples from the day 14 peak response were available, repertoires could be characterized only after the peak T cell response. Most participants were white British and females outnumbered males, and the authors suggested that clonal diversity may have been underestimated.

A distance of 20 bases separates the germline ends of V and J, which lose 5 bases and 4 bases respectively. Taken from cysteine to phenylalanine, the CDR3 has 16 residues. Just the 48-base CDR3 DNA is kept, in frame starting at base 1. Sequences SGHAT (CDR1) and FQNNGV (CDR2) are obtained from the germline V gene. The CDR3 regions of human TCRbeta chains were analyzed by immunosequencing. Per the source publication's procedure: TCRs in the repertoires were compared against a reference library of SARS-CoV-2-specific TCRs that had been generated with the MIRA antigen-specificity platform. Breadth was defined as the fraction of unique TCRs that were SARS-CoV-2-associated, and depth was defined as the fraction of total T cells that were SARS-CoV-2-associated. Using the MIRA data, every spike-specific TCR was mapped to the spike region that the TCR reacted to and assigned to either a CD4 or a CD8 class. Log10-transformed breadth and depth values were compared by one-way ANOVA with Sidak's multiple comparisons tests. TCRdb re-hosts the immuneACCESS table, in-frame sequences only. Its copies lack some clones; in the studies checked, an unresolved V gene accounts for under half of them, and the cause for the rest is not known. The V and J calls and clone size are taken from that table; D and trimming were inferred from the DNA. For this sample the table gives more than 150,000 clones, of which almost 95% were detected only once. The leading ten clones occupy 7% to 9.5% of the sample.

A word on this clone: Its antigen specificity is not known. Qualities for individual bases were not recorded, and no much larger clone is one base off.

The receptor chain draws on TRBV11-2 and TRBJ2-5; the D gene is perhaps TRBD2, on 6 matching bases. The sequencing here drew on peripheral blood, taken on day 0 of AZD1222 vaccination. The receptor was derived from an adult in good health. The CDR3 in this case is CASSPLLGSGAETQYF. At the DNA level, the sequence is TGTGCCAGCAGCCCGCTCTTGGGGTCGGGAGCAGAGACCCAGTACTTC.